The 8 T cell receptor beta chains listed next were all sequenced from one sample in a study of cytomegalovirus exposure and HLA in healthy donors. Primers: 60 Vbeta forward and 13 Jbeta reverse. The table came from immunoSEQ multiplex PCR; TCRdb's copy has only in-frame clones and leaves some out. The sample lists about 140,000 clones; roughly 62% were seen once. Sequenced sample: PBMCs. These receptors were collected from a male donor in good health and CMV-seronegative.

CDR3 bases: TGTGCCAGCAGCCCAAGAGACAGCGCCAACTATGGCTACACCTTC. Translation: CASSPRDSANYGYTF. The chain couples TRBV7-2 to TRBJ1-2; D is possibly TRBD1 (5 bases). Trimming stripped 5 bases from V and 2 bases from J, with 15 bases between. The CDR3 runs 15 residues. Germline V gene data show CDR1 as SGHTA and CDR2 as FQGNSA.

This clone came up a few times. V gene TRBV6-5 combines with J gene TRBJ1-2; the D gene is possibly TRBD1 (6 bases). The CDR3 has 15 residues. Germline values: CDR1 MNHEY, CDR2 SVGAGI. The V end was cut by 2 bases, the J end by 4 bases, with 14 bases between. This CDR3 reads CASSYRLDSLYGYTF. The DNA for the CDR3 is TGTGCCAGCAGTTACAGATTGGACAGCCTCTATGGCTACACCTTC.

This clone was seen more than once but under ten times. V and J are TRBV19 and TRBJ2-3, with TRBD2 matching 9 bases. Germline V lookup: CDR1 LNHDA, CDR2 SQIVND (reference sequence). V dropped 3 bases and J dropped 0; count of bases not matched to a gene: 4. CDR3 length: 16 residues. This CDR3 is CASSMWLAGSTDTQYF. Here the CDR3 DNA reads TGTGCCAGTAGTATGTGGCTAGCGGGGAGCACAGATACGCAGTATTTT.

The chain is built from TRBV28 and TRBJ2-2; perhaps TRBD1 as D (6 bases). Trimming pared 5 bases from V and 1 base from J, leaving 14 bases between. This CDR3 spans 16 amino acids. The germline V gene encodes CDR1 MDHEN and CDR2 SYDVKM. This chain's CDR3 is CASSTSGTKNTGELFF. The CDR3 DNA reads TGTGCCAGCAGTACATCCGGGACAAAGAACACCGGGGAGCTGTTTTTT.

The chain joins TRBV28 to TRBJ2-7; D gene ambiguous. V lost 3 bases to trimming and J lost 4 bases, with 4 bases between them. CDR3 size: 11 residues. Germline values: CDR1 MDHEN, CDR2 SYDVKM. CDR3 bases: TGTGCCAGCAGTTTTTCGTACGAGCAGTACTTC. Encoded protein: CASSFSYEQYF.

About this clone itself: Germline and junction disagree at one end, which may indicate a read error. V is TRBV27 and J is TRBJ1-2; D might be TRBD1 (5 bases). There are 15 residues in the CDR3. The germline V gene encodes CDR1 MNHEY and CDR2 SMNVEV (reference sequence). The CDR3 DNA sequence: TGTGCCAGCAGTTTGGGAGGGGATCGTGGCTATGGCTACCCCTTC. Its protein is CASSLGGDRGYGYPF.

This clone was seen only a few times. The chain is built from TRBV5-1 and TRBJ2-7, with a possible D match to TRBD1 (6 bases). This CDR3 is 14 amino acids long. V lost 3 bases, J lost 3 bases, and 13 bases lay in between. CDR1 SGHRS and CDR2 YFSETQ come from the germline V gene. The CDR3 is CASSYRDSHYEQYF. Written as DNA, the CDR3 is TGCGCCAGCAGCTACAGGGATTCCCACTACGAGCAGTACTTC.

The chain has TRBV6-5 and TRBJ2-3; the match to TRBD2 covers 7 bases. Unmatched junction bases numbered 1, after V lost 8 bases and J lost 5 bases. The V gene's germline CDR1 is MNHEY and CDR2 SVGAGI. The CDR3 is made up of 11 amino acids. The CDR3 protein is CASRGVDTQYF. The CDR3 DNA is TGTGCCAGCCGGGGGGTAGATACGCAGTATTTT.